These 13 T cell receptor beta chains were sequenced from one sample in a study of CXCR3-negative and CXCR3-positive naive CD8 T cells (dated by TCRdb to between 2018 and 2021). Overall results and qualifications from the work: TRB CDR3s from CXCR3-positive naive cells showed higher hydrophobicity (lower Kidera factor 4), lower energy, and higher strength and volume indices than CXCR3-negative naive cells.

The data were produced on a NextSeq 550. The Human TCR Profiling Kit (MiLaboratory) was used to prepare UMI-labeled 5' RACE TRB cDNA libraries. TCRdb reprocessed the reads and assigns one entry to each CDR3 protein sequence, leaving out DNA. The sample's own table lists some 130,000 distinct CDR3 sequences. The top ten hold roughly 0.62% of the sample. What these receptors recognize is not known. The sample taken for sequencing was naive CXCR3+ CD8+ T cells from blood. Sample cell subset or site, as interpreted from the label and publication: CD45RO-CCR7+CD27+CD95- naive CD8+ T cells expressing CXCR3 (TNR3+). The receptors come from a human donor in good health. Some clones in this sample may be carry-over from other donors' samples.

The chain recombines TRBV10-1 with TRBJ2-5; as DNA is missing, the TRBD1 call by TCRdb cannot be tested. The germline gives CDR1 WNHNN, CDR2 SYGVQD (reference sequence). The CDR3 extends over 16 amino acids. The CDR3: CASSDLRDATWETQYF.

The genes are TRBV18 and TRBJ1-1; without DNA, the TCRdb call of TRBD1 cannot be checked. This CDR3 comprises 17 residues. Germline V gene data show CDR1 as KGHSH and CDR2 as LQKENI. The CDR3 spells CASSPPMGQAPNTEAFF.

V and J are TRBV4-1 and TRBJ2-1; TCRdb proposes TRBD2, but this gene call is untestable without DNA. This CDR3 spans 14 amino acids. In germline, CDR1 is MGHRA, CDR2 YSYEKL. This chain's CDR3 is CASSQELAGVEQFF.

The CDR3 is CASFGGQGRDTGELFF. The chain has TRBV6-5 and TRBJ2-2; the D call of TRBD1 rests on TCRdb alone, since no DNA is present to check it. CDR1 and CDR2 (germline): MNHEY, SVGAGI. The CDR3 contains 16 residues.

V usage is TRBV14 and J usage is TRBJ1-4. The V gene's germline CDR1 is SGHDN and CDR2 FVKESK. This CDR3 region has 16 residues. CDR3 sequence reads: CASSRRTGRFNEKLFF.

The chain couples TRBV5-6 to TRBJ2-5; the TCRdb call, TRBD1, lacks DNA for checking. Germline CDR1 reads SGHDT; CDR2 reads YYEEEE. The CDR3 covers 15 residues. This chain's CDR3 is CASSLEQDFQETQYF.

The chain uses TRBV3-1 and TRBJ2-1; without DNA, the TCRdb call of TRBD1 cannot be checked. Germline V gene data show CDR1 as LGHDT and CDR2 as YNNKEL (reference sequence). The CDR3 covers 13 residues. This chain's CDR3 is CASQTGDYNEQFF.

J is TRBJ2-1 and V is TRBV29-1. The germline gives CDR1 SQVTM, CDR2 ANQGSEA. The CDR3 has 14 residues. The CDR3 here is CSVQGDIPNNEQFF.

The genes are TRBV29-1 and TRBJ2-7; the TRBD1 assignment by TCRdb is unverifiable without DNA. This CDR3 is built from 15 residues. Germline lookup yields CDR1 SQVTM and CDR2 ANQGSEA. The CDR3 is CSVDIPGRGNYEQYF.

The chain links TRBV28 to TRBJ2-1; absent DNA, TCRdb's TRBD2 call cannot be checked. The CDR3 runs 16 residues. The germline CDR1 and CDR2 sequences are MDHEN and SYDVKM. The CDR3 spells CASSYLAGSSYNEQFF. Combining the CDR3 with reference TRBV28 and TRBJ2-1 gives the whole variable domain DVKVTQSSRYLVKRTGEKVFLECVQDMDHENMFWYRQDPGLGLRLIYFSYDVKMKEKGDIPEGYSVSREKKERFSLILESASTNQTSMYLCASSYLAGSSYNEQFFGPGTRLTVL.

V usage is TRBV12-3 or TRBV12-4 and J usage is TRBJ1-5; as DNA is missing, the TRBD1 call by TCRdb cannot be tested. The length of the CDR3 is 14 residues. The CDR3 sequence: CASSFEGGGQPQHF.

The V and J genes are TRBV5-1 and TRBJ2-7; no DNA is available, so the TRBD2 call from TCRdb remains unchecked. From germline, CDR1 is SGHRS and CDR2 YFSETQ. The CDR3 consists of 15 residues. The CDR3 region is CASSPRTSVDYEQYF. Complete variable domain (other parts from reference TRBV5-1 and TRBJ2-7): KAGVTQTPRYLIKTRGQQVTLSCSPISGHRSVSWYQQTPGQGLQFLFEYFSETQRNKGNFPGRFSGRQFSNSRSEMNVSTLELGDSALYLCASSPRTSVDYEQYFGPGTRLTVT.

The CDR3 spells CASSLAGGTTSYEQYF. This chain uses TRBV5-1 with TRBJ2-7; TCRdb outputs TRBD2, but without DNA this stays unchecked. The CDR3 contains 16 residues. CDR1 is SGHRS and CDR2 is YFSETQ in the germline V gene.